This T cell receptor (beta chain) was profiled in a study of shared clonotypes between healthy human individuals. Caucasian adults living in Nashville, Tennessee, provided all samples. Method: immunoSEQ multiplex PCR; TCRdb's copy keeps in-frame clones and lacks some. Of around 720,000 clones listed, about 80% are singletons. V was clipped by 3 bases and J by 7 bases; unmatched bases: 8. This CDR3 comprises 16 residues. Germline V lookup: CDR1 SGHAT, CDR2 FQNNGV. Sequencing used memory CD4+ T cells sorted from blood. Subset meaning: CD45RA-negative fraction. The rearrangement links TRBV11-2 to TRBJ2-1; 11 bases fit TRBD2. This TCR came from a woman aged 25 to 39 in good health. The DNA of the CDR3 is TGTGCCAGCAGCTTCGGAAGACTAGCGGGAACGAATGAGCAGTTCTTC. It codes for CASSFGRLAGTNEQFF.